Shown below are 23 T cell receptor beta chains from a single sample sequenced in a study of T-cell memory formation after mild COVID-19 (dated by TCRdb to the early 2020s). Library prep was done by 5' RACE. Sequenced on an Illumina NovaSeq 6000. TCRdb cleaned the public reads at Q25 with fastp, built clones with MiXCR and kept in-frame beta chains. Each CDR3 protein gets just one entry, which takes the most common genes and DNA from the rows behind it. The sample contains about half a million distinct CDR3 sequences, 15% to 20% of them found a single time. The ten largest clones add up to roughly an eighth of the sample. Input material: PBMCs or a T cell subset sorted from them (not recorded which). Source of these receptors: an adult woman who had mild COVID-19 (a few samples of this study predate the infection). The sample titles of this study are shuffled in the database, so cell type and time point are left out; the donor was told from shared clones.

The chain has TRBV7-9 and TRBJ2-2, with D uncertain. The germline V gene encodes CDR1 SEHNR and CDR2 FQNEAQ (reference sequence). The CDR3 is made up of 15 amino acids. V lost 6 bases, J lost 2 bases, and 13 bases lay in between. For the CDR3, the DNA is TGTGCCAGCAGTTTCGCGAGGTTAAACACCGGGGAGCTGTTTTTT. Its translation is CASSFARLNTGELFF.

The chain carries TRBV6-6 and TRBJ2-2, with unresolved D. The CDR3 covers 16 residues. The germline gives CDR1 MNHNY, CDR2 SVGAGI (reference sequence). Trimming took 0 bases from V and 8 from J, leaving 16 bases between them. The chain's CDR3 is CASSYSSGTVTGELFF. The CDR3 DNA follows: TGTGCCAGCAGTTACTCCTCGGGTACGGTGACTGGGGAGCTGTTTTTT.

This clonotype was picked up a small number of times. This rearrangement joins TRBV5-1 to TRBJ2-2; 10 nucleotides match TRBD1. The V and J ends lost 3 bases and 4 bases, in that order; junction bases with no gene match: 9. The CDR3 sequence is 17 residues long. The germline gives CDR1 SGHRS, CDR2 YFSETQ. DNA of the CDR3: TGCGCCAGCAGCTCGCGGAGGGGACAGGGGTTCACCGGGGAGCTGTTTTTT. Translating it yields CASSSRRGQGFTGELFF.

The J gene is TRBJ2-1, the V gene TRBV7-2; unclear D gene. CDR1 is SGHTA, CDR2 FQGNSA, per germline. The CDR3 sequence is 11 residues long. V was clipped by 5 bases and J by 9 bases, with 8 bases between them. The CDR3 loop reads CASSGYGEQFF. The CDR3 DNA is TGTGCCAGCAGCGGCTACGGTGAGCAGTTCTTC.

The table lists this clonotype with a few counts. The chain recombines TRBV20-1 with TRBJ2-2, with TRBD1 as a possible D gene (5 bases). In germline, CDR1 is DFQATT, CDR2 SNEGSKA (reference sequence). The CDR3 runs 14 residues. V was clipped by 5 bases and J by 7 bases, with 17 bases between them. CDR3 residues: CSAVKQGGSGELFF. DNA for the CDR3: TGCAGTGCTGTAAAGCAGGGTGGAAGCGGGGAGCTGTTTTTT.

The chain employs TRBV6-1 and TRBJ1-2; possible D gene TRBD1, 6 bases. In germline, CDR1 is MNHNS, CDR2 SASEGT. V was cut by 6 bases and J by 4 bases, with 12 bases left in between. CDR3 length: 13 amino acids. The CDR3 is CASRATGTYGYTF. CDR3 DNA sequence: TGTGCCAGCAGGGCGACAGGAACCTATGGCTACACCTTC.

The chain uses TRBV7-3 and TRBJ1-1; D is unresolved. The V and J ends lost 1 base and 3 bases respectively, with 9 bases between them. In germline, CDR1 is SGHTA, CDR2 FQGTGA. The CDR3 contains 14 residues. Written as DNA, the CDR3 is TGTGCCAGCAGCTTAAGGCCTGCGGACACTGAAGCTTTCTTT. Translated: CASSLRPADTEAFF.

The chain joins TRBV5-1 to TRBJ2-3; D not certain. Between the trimmed V and J ends, which lost 0 bases and 0 bases, there was a span of 8 bases. There are 15 residues in the CDR3. CDR1 and CDR2 (germline): SGHRS, YFSETQ. The CDR3, as DNA: TGCGCCAGCAGCTTGGGTGAAAGAAGCACAGATACGCAGTATTTT. This encodes CASSLGERSTDTQYF. The full variable domain, rest sourced from reference TRBV5-1 and TRBJ2-3, is KAGVTQTPRYLIKTRGQQVTLSCSPISGHRSVSWYQQTPGQGLQFLFEYFSETQRNKGNFPGRFSGRQFSNSRSEMNVSTLELGDSALYLCASSLGERSTDTQYFGPGTRLTVL.

The sample holds a few counts of this clonotype. This chain links TRBV5-4 with TRBJ2-5, with TRBD2 as a possible D gene (5 bases). The V gene lost 2 bases and the J gene lost 4 bases, with 9 bases spanning the gap. Germline loops: CDR1 SGHNT, CDR2 YYREEE (reference sequence). The CDR3 is 13 amino acids. CDR3 in amino acids: CASSFSEGETQYF. CDR3 DNA: TGTGCCAGCAGCTTCTCCGAGGGAGAGACCCAGTACTTC.

This clonotype has just a few counts. The chain couples TRBV5-1 to TRBJ2-7, with 7 bases identical to TRBD2. V lost 4 bases to trimming and J lost 3 bases; unmatched junction nucleotides: 16. This CDR3 has 17 residues. The germline gives CDR1 SGHRS, CDR2 YFSETQ. CDR3 in DNA: TGCGCCAGCAGCCCCCCAGTAGCGGGTCGGCCGGACTACGAGCAGTACTTC. Translating gives CASSPPVAGRPDYEQYF.

The V and J genes are TRBV30 and TRBJ2-7; D gene uncertain. Germline CDR1 reads GTSNPN; CDR2 reads SVGIG (reference sequence). V lost 3 bases and J lost 0, with 12 bases in between. This CDR3 region has 14 residues. The CDR3 spells CAWREIGYSYEQYF. The CDR3 bases are TGTGCCTGGAGGGAAATAGGGTACTCCTACGAGCAGTACTTC.

Only a few counts were recorded for this clonotype. The junction departs from germline at one end; a sequencing error may be responsible. V and J are TRBV27 and TRBJ2-5, with a possible D match to TRBD1 (6 bases). The germline V gene has CDR1 MNHEY and CDR2 SMNVEV (reference sequence). This CDR3 is 16 amino acids long. In DNA, the CDR3 is TGTGCCAGCAGTTGGTTCTCAGGGGACACTCAAGGGACCCAGTACTTC. It specifies CASSWFSGDTQGTQYF.

The V gene is TRBV5-1, the J gene TRBJ1-4; possibly TRBD1 for D (6 bases). Germline V gene data show CDR1 as SGHRS and CDR2 as YFSETQ. The CDR3 contains 16 residues. The V end lost 4 bases, the J end lost 4 bases, and 17 bases lay between the germline ends. The CDR3 spells CASSPNGQTVNEKLFF. The CDR3 region has the DNA TGCGCCAGCAGCCCCAACGGACAGACGGTTAATGAAAAACTGTTTTTT.

The rearrangement joins TRBV12-5 to TRBJ2-7, with TRBD1 matching 10 bases. CDR1 and CDR2 from the germline V gene are LGHNT and FRNRAP. The CDR3 length is 18 residues. V was clipped by 0 bases and J by 0 bases; unmatched bases: 8. CDR3 coding DNA: TGTGCTAGTGGTTTGGTAGGTAAGGGACAGGGGACCTCCTACGAGCAGTACTTC. Protein sequence: CASGLVGKGQGTSYEQYF.

In its sample, this clonotype was seen a few times. The CDR3 region is CASSLAGTGGENGYTF. The CDR3 DNA sequence: TGTGCCAGCAGTTTAGCCGGGACAGGGGGCGAGAATGGCTACACCTTC. This chain joins TRBV12-3 or TRBV12-4 and TRBJ1-2, with TRBD1 identical over 12 bases. The CDR3 runs to 16 residues. V was clipped by 0 bases and J by 6 bases; unmatched bases: 5.

This clonotype was found a few times. The rearrangement joins TRBV12-3 or TRBV12-4 to TRBJ2-1, with TRBD1 matching over 7 bases. J lost 9 bases, V lost 2 bases, and 10 bases had no gene match. The CDR3 is 15 amino acids. The CDR3 DNA sequence: TGTGCCAGCAGTTTAAGACAGGGTTATCTTCTTGAGCAGTTCTTC. This codes for CASSLRQGYLLEQFF.

The table lists this clonotype with a few counts. The chain employs TRBV9 and TRBJ1-1; a weak D match, TRBD1 (6 bases). Germline values: CDR1 SGDLS, CDR2 YYNGEE. The CDR3 totals 13 residues. V lost 4 bases and J 1 base, leaving 8 bases between the germline ends. CDR3 protein: CASSKDRNTEAFF. The CDR3 coding sequence is TGTGCCAGCAGCAAGGACAGGAACACTGAAGCTTTCTTT.

The chain combines TRBV9 with TRBJ1-4; TRBD1 matches 7 bases. The CDR3 loop spans 14 amino acids. J gave up 4 bases and V 4 bases, and 4 bases lay outside the gene matches. Per germline, CDR1 SGDLS and CDR2 YYNGEE. In DNA, the CDR3 is TGTGCCAGCAGCCAGACAGGGCTTAATGAAAAACTGTTTTTT. Translating it yields CASSQTGLNEKLFF.

This clonotype was counted between two and nine times. This chain connects TRBV7-9 to TRBJ1-1; D not resolved. This CDR3 has 14 amino acids. V was pared by 5 bases and J by 0 bases, with 10 bases between. Germline loops: CDR1 SEHNR, CDR2 FQNEAQ (reference sequence). In DNA form, the CDR3 reads TGTGCCAGCAGCGACGGGGATATGAACACTGAAGCTTTCTTT. Protein sequence: CASSDGDMNTEAFF.

V is TRBV5-6 and J is TRBJ1-4, with no clear D. V lost 2 bases to trimming and J lost 0 bases, with 8 bases between them. This CDR3 has 15 amino acids. Looked up from germline, CDR1 is SGHDT and CDR2 is YYEEEE. This CDR3 reads CASSFFGATNEKLFF. The DNA of the CDR3 is TGTGCCAGCAGCTTTTTCGGGGCAACTAATGAAAAACTGTTTTTT.

V and J are TRBV9 and TRBJ1-1; 7 bases are a match to TRBD1. From germline, CDR1 is SGDLS and CDR2 YYNGEE. This CDR3 is 15 amino acids long. Trimming cost V 3 bases and J 0 bases; bases outside gene matches: 5. The CDR3 sequence: CASSEGDRVNTEAFF. CDR3 DNA sequence: TGTGCCAGCAGCGAGGGGGACAGAGTGAACACTGAAGCTTTCTTT.

This clonotype has just a few counts. The V and J genes are TRBV10-3 and TRBJ1-1; 8 positions match TRBD1. V dropped 1 base and J dropped 2; count of bases not matched to a gene: 3. In germline, CDR1 is ENHRY, CDR2 SYGVKD. This CDR3 is 15 amino acids long. The CDR3 region is CAISELDRDNTEAFF. DNA for the CDR3: TGTGCCATCAGTGAGTTGGACAGGGACAACACTGAAGCTTTCTTT.

This clonotype was counted a few times. The V call is TRBV12-3 or TRBV12-4, the J call TRBJ1-6; tentative D call: TRBD1 (5 bases). The CDR3 runs to 13 residues. With 2 bases removed from V and 10 bases from J, the gap between germline ends came to 9 bases. The CDR3: CASSLMDKSPLHF. CDR3 in DNA: TGTGCCAGCAGTTTAATGGACAAGTCACCCCTCCACTTT.